The 26 T cell receptor beta chains in this list originate from one sample, sequenced in a study of cytomegalovirus exposure and HLA in healthy donors. The PCR used 60 Vbeta and 13 Jbeta primers. Sequenced by immunoSEQ multiplex PCR; TCRdb stores in-frame clones only, minus some. The sample shows about 230,000 clones, roughly 91% of them seen only once. Sequenced: PBMCs. The receptors were sampled from a young woman in good health and CMV-seronegative.

This clone was detected only once. This chain joins TRBV2 and TRBJ1-5, with 8 bases matching TRBD1. The germline gives CDR1 SNHLY, CDR2 FYNNEI. CDR3 length: 18 residues. Unmatched junction bases numbered 15, after V lost 5 bases and J lost 3 bases. Here the CDR3 reads CASSHRDRYYSLNQPQHF. The CDR3 region has the DNA TGTGCCAGCAGTCACCGGGACAGGTACTATTCTCTCAATCAGCCCCAGCATTTT.

The gene calls are TRBV7-2 and TRBJ2-7, with TRBD2 matching 10 bases. Trimming cost V 2 bases and J 3 bases; bases outside gene matches: 13. The CDR3 is 18 amino acids. The germline gives CDR1 SGHTA, CDR2 FQGNSA. CDR3 in DNA: TGTGCCAGCAGCTTAAATGATCGGTGGTCTAGCGGGGGCTACGAGCAGTACTTC. Translating it yields CASSLNDRWSSGGYEQYF.

J is TRBJ2-7 and V is TRBV21-1; the table's D call, TRBD2, was not checked against the DNA. TRBV21-1 is labeled a pseudogene. CDR3 length: 16 residues. CDR3 in DNA: TGTGCCAGCAGTCTCGTCGGGACTAGCGGGAGTTACGAGCAGTACTTC. Translation gives CASSLVGTSGSYEQYF.

As regards this clone: Here the CDR3 omits its conserved ending phenylalanine or tryptophan, so a read error is the likely source. The DNA is left out, because the CDR3 cannot be placed on it with certainty; the CDR3 is given as TCRdb lists it. The chain joins TRBV18 to TRBJ2-7; whether TRBD1, the table's D call, matches the DNA was not checked. The CDR3 is 14 residues long, counting both termini. Per germline, CDR1 KGHSH and CDR2 LQKENI. The CDR3 loop is CASSPTEGTPHPIA.

J is TRBJ2-3 and V is TRBV10-2, with D perhaps TRBD2 (6 bases). CDR3 length: 15 amino acids. The V end lost 6 bases, the J end lost 3 bases, and 16 bases lay between the germline ends. Germline-derived CDR1 and CDR2 are WSHSY and SAAADI. CDR3 sequence reads: CASSRSGYFTDTQYF. The CDR3 nucleotides read TGCGCCAGCAGCCGTAGCGGTTACTTTACAGATACGCAGTATTTT.

The chain combines TRBV4-3 with TRBJ1-4; TRBD1 matches 10 bases. Germline trimming cut 3 bases from V and 5 bases from J; bases unmatched to any gene: 9. Germline V gene lookup returns CDR1 LGHNA and CDR2 YSLEER. The CDR3 totals 17 residues. CDR3 sequence: CASSQRPRGQGNEKLFF. The CDR3 DNA sequence: TGCGCCAGCAGCCAGCGGCCTAGGGGACAGGGGAATGAAAAACTGTTTTTT.

The rearrangement joins TRBV4-3 to TRBJ1-6; 11 bases match TRBD1. CDR1 LGHNA and CDR2 YSLEER come from the germline V gene. V shed 3 bases, J shed 7 bases, and the junction held 5 bases outside the gene matches. The CDR3 has 16 amino acids. The CDR3 loop reads CASSQDRGLLNSPLHF. DNA for the CDR3: TGCGCCAGCAGCCAGGACAGGGGGCTACTGAATTCACCCCTCCACTTT.

J is TRBJ2-7 and V is TRBV20-1; TRBD2 is a possible D gene (5 bases). Trimming stripped 6 bases from V and 2 bases from J, with 8 bases between. The CDR3 spans 11 residues. In germline, CDR1 is DFQATT, CDR2 SNEGSKA (reference sequence). The CDR3 nucleotides read TGCAGTGCGTCCGGGACCTACGAGCAGTACTTC. It translates to CSASGTYEQYF.

The rearrangement joins TRBV15 to TRBJ2-5; the match to TRBD1 covers 9 bases. V shed 2 bases and J 5 bases; nucleotides not matched to a gene: 6. From germline, CDR1 is LNHNV and CDR2 YYDKDF (reference sequence). This CDR3 comprises 15 residues. The CDR3 spells CATSRPPGQGETQYF. CDR3 coding DNA: TGTGCCACCAGCAGACCACCCGGACAGGGGGAGACCCAGTACTTC. The full variable domain, completed using reference TRBV15 and TRBJ2-5, is DAMVIQNPRYQVTQFGKPVTLSCSQTLNHNVMYWYQQKSSQAPKLLFHYYDKDFNNEADTPDNFQSRRPNTSFCFLDIRSPGLGDTAMYLCATSRPPGQGETQYFGPGTRLLVL.

This clone was recorded only once. The genes are TRBV10-3 and TRBJ1-1; 11 bases are a match to TRBD1. The CDR3 runs to 16 residues. The V gene end was trimmed by 8 bases and the J gene end by 1 base; junction bases not matched to a gene: 9. From germline, CDR1 is ENHRY and CDR2 SYGVKD. CDR3 coding DNA: TGTGCCATCGGGGATCGGACAGGGGGCGAGAACACTGAAGCTTTCTTT. Translated, it gives CAIGDRTGGENTEAFF.

The rearrangement joins TRBV7-2 to TRBJ2-7, with 8 bases lining up with TRBD2. V gave up 4 bases and J gave up 3 bases; unmatched junction bases: 8. Germline CDR1 reads SGHTA; CDR2 reads FQGNSA. The CDR3 extends over 15 amino acids. The CDR3 loop reads CASSSWVTSDYEQYF. The CDR3 DNA is TGTGCCAGCAGCTCTTGGGTGACTAGCGACTACGAGCAGTACTTC.

The rearrangement links TRBV2 to TRBJ2-7, with TRBD2 matching over 8 bases. V lost 0 bases and J lost 4; bases outside the gene matches: 8. Germline values: CDR1 SNHLY, CDR2 FYNNEI. The CDR3 totals 16 residues. Here the CDR3 DNA reads TGTGCCAGCAGTGAAGCACAAAGCGGGAGTTTGTACGAGCAGTACTTC. Amino acids: CASSEAQSGSLYEQYF.

The chain employs TRBV5-1 and TRBJ2-1; TRBD2 matches at 13 bases. Germline assignment: CDR1 SGHRS and CDR2 YFSETQ. This CDR3 contains 17 residues. V gave up 4 bases and J gave up 6 bases; unmatched junction bases: 10. CDR3 coding DNA: TGCGCCAGCAGCGCCGGACTAGCGGGAGCAGACATCAATGAGCAGTTCTTC. Its protein is CASSAGLAGADINEQFF.

The rearrangement uses TRBV4-1 and TRBJ1-5; D remains unclear. In germline, CDR1 is MGHRA, CDR2 YSYEKL. V shed 0 bases and J shed 3 bases, with 9 bases lying between them. CDR3 length equals 15 residues. The DNA for the CDR3 is TGCGCCAGCAGCCAAGATCTGCGGCACAATCAGCCCCAGCATTTT. It is translated as CASSQDLRHNQPQHF.

The chain links TRBV19 to TRBJ2-2, with D possibly TRBD1 on 5 matching bases. This CDR3 has 14 amino acids. Trimming removed 7 bases from V and 5 bases from J, with 14 bases in between. Germline CDR1 LNHDA, CDR2 SQIVND (reference sequence). As DNA, the CDR3 is TGTGCCAGTAAAGCAGGGATTAGAACCGGGGAGCTGTTTTTT. Translated: CASKAGIRTGELFF.

The J gene is TRBJ1-3, the V gene TRBV6-6; D is undetermined. The CDR3 is made up of 15 amino acids. Trimming removed 6 bases at V and 0 bases at J, with 12 bases between. CDR1 MNHNY and CDR2 SVGAGI come from the germline V gene (reference sequence). CDR3 in amino acids: CASRSTVSSGNTIYF. CDR3 coding DNA: TGTGCCAGCAGGTCCACAGTTAGCTCTGGAAACACCATATATTTT.

The chain is built from TRBV11-2 and TRBJ2-2, with D possibly being TRBD1 (5 bases). The CDR3 runs 15 residues. CDR1 is SGHAT, CDR2 FQNNGV, per germline. V dropped 5 bases and J dropped 4 bases, with 14 bases sitting between them. CDR3 protein: CASSKDKVSTGELFF. The CDR3 region has the DNA TGTGCCAGCAGCAAGGACAAGGTGAGCACCGGGGAGCTGTTTTTT.

This clone was seen more than once but under ten times. This chain joins TRBV7-6 and TRBJ2-7; D is possibly TRBD1 (6 bases). V was pared by 5 bases and J by 4 bases, with 15 bases between. Germline V CDR1 and CDR2: SGHVS, FNYEAQ. The CDR3 loop spans 14 amino acids. The CDR3 bases are TGTGCCAGCAGCCCTAATACAGGGAATTACGAGCAGTACTTC. Encoded protein: CASSPNTGNYEQYF.

The gene calls are TRBV7-9 and TRBJ2-4; 10 positions match TRBD1. Per the germline V gene, CDR1 is SEHNR and CDR2 is FQNEAQ (reference sequence). The V segment lost 5 bases and the J segment 8 bases; nucleotides outside the gene matches: 6. The length of the CDR3 is 14 residues. The CDR3 DNA is TGTGCCAGCAGCCCCAGACAGGGGGCGGACATTCAGTACTTC. It yields the protein CASSPRQGADIQYF. The full variable domain, with the rest looked up from reference TRBV7-9 and TRBJ2-4, is DTGVSQNPRHKITKRGQNVTFRCDPISEHNRLYWYRQTLGQGPEFLTYFQNEAQLEKSRLLSDRFSAERPKGSFSTLEIQRTEQGDSAMYLCASSPRQGADIQYFGAGTRLSVL.

This sequence joins TRBV4-1 and TRBJ2-2, with D tentatively TRBD2 (6 bases). V lost 6 bases and J lost 4, with 12 bases in between. Germline assignment: CDR1 MGHRA and CDR2 YSYEKL. The CDR3 has 14 residues. The CDR3 coding sequence is TGCGCCAGCAGTTCTGCGGGGACCACCGGGGAGCTGTTTTTT. This codes for CASSSAGTTGELFF.

This clone was counted between two and nine times. The chain recombines TRBV4-1 with TRBJ1-4; 8 positions agree with TRBD1. The ends lost 0 bases at V and 4 bases at J; junction bases unmatched: 1. The CDR3 is 15 amino acids. Germline loops: CDR1 MGHRA, CDR2 YSYEKL. CDR3: CASSQDGTGNEKLFF. DNA for the CDR3: TGCGCCAGCAGCCAAGACGGGACAGGTAATGAAAAACTGTTTTTT.

The V and J genes are TRBV13 and TRBJ2-2; a weak D match, TRBD2 (5 bases). CDR1 is PRHDT, CDR2 FYEKMQ, per germline (reference sequence). The V end lost 3 bases, the J end lost 2 bases, and 10 bases lay between the germline ends. There are 15 residues in the CDR3. The chain's CDR3 is CASSLARGNTGELFF. In DNA, the CDR3 is TGTGCCAGCAGCTTGGCCCGGGGAAACACCGGGGAGCTGTTTTTT.

As concerns this clone: The same CDR3 also results from other DNA sequences found in this sample. This chain uses TRBV9 with TRBJ2-1, with 7 bases lining up with TRBD1. This CDR3 is 13 amino acids long. Germline values: CDR1 SGDLS, CDR2 YYNGEE. J lost 4 bases, V lost 2 bases, and 0 bases had no gene match. CDR3 DNA sequence: TGTGCCAGCAGCGTGGACAGGTACAATGAGCAGTTCTTC. It yields the protein CASSVDRYNEQFF.

This clone was observed a single time. This sequence joins TRBV5-6 and TRBJ2-7; D may be TRBD1 (5 bases). V lost 7 bases, J lost 0 bases, and 8 bases lay in between. The CDR3 contains 12 residues. Germline V lookup: CDR1 SGHDT, CDR2 YYEEEE. The CDR3 DNA reads as TGTGCCAGCGAAGACAGCTCCTACGAGCAGTACTTC. This sequence encodes CASEDSSYEQYF.

The chain has TRBV19 and TRBJ2-2, with 9 positions matching TRBD1. Per the germline V gene, CDR1 is LNHDA and CDR2 is SQIVND (reference sequence). J gave up 2 bases and V 6 bases, and 4 bases lay outside the gene matches. The CDR3 runs to 15 residues. The CDR3 DNA sequence: TGTGCCAGTAGAGACAGGGGGGCCAACACCGGGGAGCTGTTTTTT. As protein: CASRDRGANTGELFF.

A remark on this clone: One end of the junction is discordant with germline, which a read error may explain. The chain recombines TRBV6-5 with TRBJ1-2; 7 bases align to TRBD1. The CDR3 sequence is 15 residues long. Germline CDR1 is MNHEY and CDR2 is SVGAGI. CDR3 in DNA: TGTGCCAGCAGTTACGAGGGGGCCGGCGACTATGTCTACACCTTC. Translation: CASSYEGAGDYVYTF.